Listed below are T cell receptor beta chains from one sample, sequenced in a study of T cell responses to AZD1222 COVID-19 vaccine. Measured with immunoSEQ multiplex PCR; TCRdb has only the in-frame clones, and not every one. The top ten hold approximately 0.49% of the sample, which has some 180,000 clones, 80% to 90% seen once. Source: peripheral blood, taken on day 0 of AZD1222 vaccination. These receptor sequences come from an adult in good health. Both conserved end residues are part of each CDR3. The D gene is left open where the match is weak. Where a row states a size, it is once, few, many or the class of an expanded clone; other rows omit it.

D gene: TRBD2; clone size: .; J gene: TRBJ2-1; V gene: TRBV6-5; CDR3 protein: CASSRSGGGNEQFF; CDR3 DNA: TGTGCCAGCAGCAGGAGCGGGGGAGGAAATGAGCAGTTCTTC
D gene: .; clone size: .; J gene: TRBJ1-2; V gene: TRBV28; CDR3 protein: CASSFLRGTNYGYTF; CDR3 DNA: TGTGCCAGCAGTTTCCTTAGAGGGACCAACTATGGCTACACCTTC
D gene: TRBD2; clone size: .; J gene: TRBJ2-3; V gene: TRBV9; CDR3 protein: CASSVGLAGRTDTQYF; CDR3 DNA: TGTGCCAGCAGCGTTGGTCTAGCGGGGCGCACAGATACGCAGTATTTT
D gene: .; clone size: .; J gene: TRBJ2-1; V gene: TRBV11-2; CDR3 protein: CASSSSGLRNNEQFF; CDR3 DNA: TGTGCCAGCAGCTCTTCGGGACTCCGTAACAATGAGCAGTTCTTC
D gene: TRBD1; clone size: .; J gene: TRBJ1-5; V gene: TRBV28; CDR3 protein: CASSSGQGDGQPQHF; CDR3 DNA: TGTGCCAGCAGTTCCGGACAGGGGGACGGTCAGCCCCAGCATTTT
D gene: TRBD2; clone size: .; J gene: TRBJ2-1; V gene: TRBV29-1; CDR3 protein: CSVLRGGPYNEQFF; CDR3 DNA: TGCAGCGTTCTGCGGGGGGGCCCCTACAATGAGCAGTTCTTC
D gene: .; clone size: once; J gene: TRBJ1-1; V gene: TRBV25-1; CDR3 protein: CASSGIRGQNTEAFF; CDR3 DNA: TGTGCCAGCAGTGGGATCAGGGGACAGAACACTGAAGCTTTCTTT
D gene: .; clone size: .; J gene: TRBJ2-7; V gene: TRBV5-8; CDR3 protein: CASRRQDIYEQYF; CDR3 DNA: TGTGCCAGCCGTCGACAGGATATCTACGAGCAGTACTTC
D gene: TRBD1; clone size: .; J gene: TRBJ2-2; V gene: TRBV5-4; CDR3 protein: CASSLEDRVRSLAGELFF; CDR3 DNA: TGTGCCAGCAGCTTGGAGGACAGGGTTCGATCTTTGGCCGGGGAGCTGTTTTTT
D gene: .; clone size: once; J gene: TRBJ1-1; V gene: TRBV28; CDR3 protein: CASNARTVTEAFF; CDR3 DNA: TGTGCCAGCAATGCACGGACAGTGACTGAAGCTTTCTTT
D gene: .; clone size: once; J gene: TRBJ1-2; V gene: TRBV18; CDR3 protein: CASSPGQGYGYTF; CDR3 DNA: TGTGCCAGCTCACCAGGGCAGGGCTATGGCTACACCTTC
D gene: .; clone size: .; J gene: TRBJ1-4; V gene: TRBV30; CDR3 protein: CAWSRAINEKLFF; CDR3 DNA: TGTGCCTGGAGCCGGGCTATTAATGAAAAACTGTTTTTT
D gene: TRBD1; clone size: .; J gene: TRBJ1-1; V gene: TRBV28; CDR3 protein: CASSLKRTGWPEAFF; CDR3 DNA: TGTGCCAGCAGCTTAAAAAGGACAGGGTGGCCTGAAGCTTTCTTT
D gene: .; clone size: .; J gene: TRBJ1-4; V gene: TRBV19; CDR3 protein: CASSITTRIRATNEKLFF; CDR3 DNA: TGTGCCAGTAGTATAACGACGAGGATTAGGGCAACTAATGAAAAACTGTTTTTT
D gene: .; clone size: .; J gene: TRBJ2-3; V gene: TRBV3-1/TRBV3-2; CDR3 protein: CASSQEGADTQYF; CDR3 DNA: TGTGCCAGCAGCCAAGAGGGAGCAGATACGCAGTATTTT
D gene: .; clone size: .; J gene: TRBJ2-3; V gene: TRBV29-1; CDR3 protein: CSVGDGLPGVDTQYF; CDR3 DNA: TGCAGCGTTGGAGATGGACTCCCAGGGGTGGATACGCAGTATTTT
D gene: .; clone size: .; J gene: TRBJ1-5; V gene: TRBV5-5; CDR3 protein: CASSFIGGGNQPQHF; CDR3 DNA: TGTGCCAGCAGCTTCATCGGCGGGGGGAATCAGCCCCAGCATTTT
D gene: TRBD1; clone size: .; J gene: TRBJ2-7; V gene: TRBV7-7; CDR3 protein: CASSFDRGYEQYF; CDR3 DNA: TGTGCTAGCAGCTTCGACAGGGGCTACGAGCAGTACTTC
D gene: TRBD1; clone size: .; J gene: TRBJ1-2; V gene: TRBV12-3/TRBV12-4; CDR3 protein: CASQRQGGYGYTF; CDR3 DNA: TGTGCCAGCCAACGACAGGGAGGGTATGGCTACACCTTC
D gene: TRBD2; clone size: .; J gene: TRBJ2-1; V gene: TRBV5-1; CDR3 protein: CASSQGTSGVGQFF; CDR3 DNA: TGCGCCAGCAGCCAAGGGACTAGCGGAGTGGGGCAGTTCTTC
D gene: .; clone size: .; J gene: TRBJ1-5; V gene: TRBV7-9; CDR3 protein: CASSLEPGRFEGGQPQHF; CDR3 DNA: TGTGCCAGCAGCTTAGAGCCAGGGAGGTTCGAGGGAGGTCAGCCCCAGCATTTT
D gene: .; clone size: .; J gene: TRBJ1-6; V gene: TRBV10-1; CDR3 protein: CASSESRDNSPLHF; CDR3 DNA: TGCGCCAGCAGTGAGTCCAGGGATAATTCACCCCTCCACTTT
D gene: .; clone size: once; J gene: TRBJ2-7; V gene: TRBV2; CDR3 protein: CASRDPSYEQYF; CDR3 DNA: TGTGCCAGCAGGGACCCCTCCTACGAGCAGTACTTC
D gene: .; clone size: .; J gene: TRBJ1-1; V gene: TRBV6-2/TRBV6-3; CDR3 protein: CASSFRQATEAFF; CDR3 DNA: TGTGCCAGCAGCTTCAGACAGGCCACTGAAGCTTTCTTT
D gene: TRBD1; clone size: .; J gene: TRBJ1-2; V gene: TRBV28; CDR3 protein: CASSFRQGNYGYTF; CDR3 DNA: TGTGCCAGCAGTTTCCGACAGGGTAACTATGGCTACACCTTC
D gene: .; clone size: .; J gene: TRBJ2-7; V gene: TRBV12-3/TRBV12-4; CDR3 protein: CASSFTGAYEQYF; CDR3 DNA: TGTGCCAGCAGTTTTACGGGGGCCTACGAGCAGTACTTC
D gene: .; clone size: .; J gene: TRBJ1-1; V gene: TRBV19; CDR3 protein: CASSSPAGTNEAFF; CDR3 DNA: TGTGCCAGTAGTAGCCCCGCCGGGACAAATGAAGCTTTCTTT
D gene: .; clone size: .; J gene: TRBJ2-3; V gene: TRBV25-1; CDR3 protein: CASMGLAPDTQYF; CDR3 DNA: TGTGCCAGCATGGGTCTAGCCCCAGATACGCAGTATTTT
D gene: .; clone size: .; J gene: TRBJ1-2; V gene: TRBV9; CDR3 protein: CASSAGQDRFYGYTF; CDR3 DNA: TGTGCCAGCAGCGCCGGTCAGGACAGATTCTATGGCTACACCTTC